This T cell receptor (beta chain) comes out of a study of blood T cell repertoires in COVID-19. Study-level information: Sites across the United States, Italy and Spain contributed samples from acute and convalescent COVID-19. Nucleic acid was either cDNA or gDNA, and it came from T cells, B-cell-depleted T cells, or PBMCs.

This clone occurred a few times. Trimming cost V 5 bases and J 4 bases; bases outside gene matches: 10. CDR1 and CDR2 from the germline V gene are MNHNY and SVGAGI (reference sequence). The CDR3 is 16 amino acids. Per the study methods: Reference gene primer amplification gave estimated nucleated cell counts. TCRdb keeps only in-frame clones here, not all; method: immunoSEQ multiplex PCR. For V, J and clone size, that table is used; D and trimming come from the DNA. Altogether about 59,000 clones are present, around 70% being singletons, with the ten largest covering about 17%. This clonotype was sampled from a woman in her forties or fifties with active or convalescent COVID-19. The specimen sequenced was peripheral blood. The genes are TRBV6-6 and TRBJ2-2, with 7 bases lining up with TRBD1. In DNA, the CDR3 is TGTGCCAGCAGTCGACAGGGTACTTTTGTCACCGGGGAGCTGTTTTTT. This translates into CASSRQGTFVTGELFF.